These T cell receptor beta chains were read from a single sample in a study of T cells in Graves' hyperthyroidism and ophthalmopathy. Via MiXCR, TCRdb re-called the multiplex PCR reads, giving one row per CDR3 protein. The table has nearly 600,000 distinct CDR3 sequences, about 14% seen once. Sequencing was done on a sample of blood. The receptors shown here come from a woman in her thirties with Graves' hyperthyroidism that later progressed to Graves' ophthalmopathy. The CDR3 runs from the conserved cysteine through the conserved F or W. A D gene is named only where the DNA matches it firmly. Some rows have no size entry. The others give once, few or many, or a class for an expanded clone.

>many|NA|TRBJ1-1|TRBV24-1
TGTGCCACCAGTGATCGCTCGGGGGGCGATGGTGAAGCTTTCTTT
CATSDRSGGDGEAFF
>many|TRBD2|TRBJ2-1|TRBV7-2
TGTGCCAGCAGCCCAGGTTCTCCGGGGGCCGCGCTAGCGGGAGAGAATGAGCAGTTCTTC
CASSPGSPGAALAGENEQFF
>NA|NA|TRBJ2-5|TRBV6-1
TGTGCCAGCAGTGACTTGGGACACCCAGAGACCCAGTACTTC
CASSDLGHPETQYF
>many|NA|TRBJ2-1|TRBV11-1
TGTGCCAGCAGCTCCGGGACCGACGGCCAGCAGTTCTTC
CASSSGTDGQQFF
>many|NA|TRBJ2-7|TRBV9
TGTGCCAGCAGCGTAGCGGGGGAGGATGGCTACGAGCAGTACTTC
CASSVAGEDGYEQYF
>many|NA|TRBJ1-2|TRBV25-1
TGTGCCAGCAGTGAATGGGGAAAGACCTATGGCTACACCTTC
CASSEWGKTYGYTF
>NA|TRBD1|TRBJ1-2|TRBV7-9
TGTGCCAGCAGCTTAGAGGGACAGGGTCGGGGAACCTACACCTTC
CASSLEGQGRGTYTF
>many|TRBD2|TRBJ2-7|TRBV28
TGTGCCAGCAGCCACCGGGGACTAGCGGACGAGCAGTACTTC
CASSHRGLADEQYF
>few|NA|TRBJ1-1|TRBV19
TGTGCCACCCGACAGACACATATGAACACTGAAGCTTTCTTT
CATRQTHMNTEAFF
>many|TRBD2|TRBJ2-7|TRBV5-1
TGCGCCAGCAGCTTGGCCCCGGCTAGCGGCTCCTACGAGCAGTACTTC
CASSLAPASGSYEQYF
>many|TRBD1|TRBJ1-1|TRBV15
TGTGCCACCAGCAGAGCCTCGGGACAGGGGGGAACTGAAGCTTTCTTT
CATSRASGQGGTEAFF
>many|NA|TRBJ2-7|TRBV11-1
TGTGCCAGCAGCCTTGACAGGTACCTTCTCTACGAGCAGTACTTC
CASSLDRYLLYEQYF
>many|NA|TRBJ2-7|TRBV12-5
TGTGCTAGTGGTTTGGTCATATACACAGGCCTCCGTCCCTCCTCCTACGAGCAGTACTTC
CASGLVIYTGLRPSSYEQYF
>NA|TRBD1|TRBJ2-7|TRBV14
TGTGCCAGCAGCCAAGATAAGATACGGGCAGGGGGCTCGGGGTACGAGCAGTACTTC
CASSQDKIRAGGSGYEQYF
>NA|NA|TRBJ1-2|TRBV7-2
TGTGCCAGCAGCTTATCCTCGGGGTTCACTAACTATGGCTACACCTTC
CASSLSSGFTNYGYTF
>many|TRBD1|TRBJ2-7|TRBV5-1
TGCGCCAGCAGCAGCCGACAGGGGACAGCCTACGAGCAGTACTTC
CASSSRQGTAYEQYF
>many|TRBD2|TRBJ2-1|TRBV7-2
TGTGCCAGCAGCCACGGGACTAGCGGGAGGACGCTATATACAATGAGGCAGTTCTTC
CASSHGTSGRTLYTMRQFF
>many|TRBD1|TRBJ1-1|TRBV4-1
TGCGCCAGCAGCCAATGGAGGGGGCAAGGCACTGAAGCTTTCTTT
CASSQWRGQGTEAFF
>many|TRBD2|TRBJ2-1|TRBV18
TGTGCCAGCTCATCCGGGACTAGCGGGAGCAGCGTGCAGTTCTTC
CASSSGTSGSSVQFF
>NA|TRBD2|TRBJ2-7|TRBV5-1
TGCGCCAGCGCCAACCAAATAGCGGGAGGTTCCTACGAGCAGTACTTC
CASANQIAGGSYEQYF
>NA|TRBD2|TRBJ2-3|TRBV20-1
TGCAGTGCTAGATTGATATGGACTAGCGGGAGTTCAGATACGCAGTATTTT
CSARLIWTSGSSDTQYF
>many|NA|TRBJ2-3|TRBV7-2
TGTGCCAGCACCTCCGGGACGCAGTATTTT
CASTSGTQYF
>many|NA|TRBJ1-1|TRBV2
TGTGCCAGCAGTGTGTGGGGGAACACTGAAGCTTTCTTT
CASSVWGNTEAFF
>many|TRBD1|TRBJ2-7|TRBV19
TGTGCCAGTAGTACCCAAGGGACAGCCTACGAGCAGTACTTC
CASSTQGTAYEQYF
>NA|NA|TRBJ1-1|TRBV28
TGTGCCAGCAAAAAGACTGAGACGAACACTGAAGCTTTCTTT
CASKKTETNTEAFF
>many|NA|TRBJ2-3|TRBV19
TGTGCCAGTAGCGACAGGAGCACAGATACGCAGTATTTT
CASSDRSTDTQYF
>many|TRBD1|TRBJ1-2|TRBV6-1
TGTGCCAGCAGCGAAAATCCGACAGGGGGAAAGGGCTACACCTTC
CASSENPTGGKGYTF
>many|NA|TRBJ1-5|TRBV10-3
TGTGCCATCAGTGATGGCCAGAGAAATCAGCCCCAGCATTTT
CAISDGQRNQPQHF
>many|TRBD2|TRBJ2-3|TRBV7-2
TGTGCCAGCAGCATTAGCGGGAGACTCGGGGTGGATACGCAGTATTTT
CASSISGRLGVDTQYF
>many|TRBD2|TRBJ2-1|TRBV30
TGTGCCTGGAATGGAGCGGGAGGGAGATACAATGAGCAGTTCTTC
CAWNGAGGRYNEQFF
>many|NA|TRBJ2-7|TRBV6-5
TGTGCCAGCAGTTACTCCCTCGGAGCGGGTCGCTCCTACGAGCAGTACTTC
CASSYSLGAGRSYEQYF
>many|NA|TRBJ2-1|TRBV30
TGTGCCTGGAGTGTGTGGCAAAATGAGCAGTTCTTC
CAWSVWQNEQFF
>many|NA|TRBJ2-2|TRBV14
TGTGCCAGCAGCCTCCTTTCCACCGGGGAGCTGTTTTTT
CASSLLSTGELFF
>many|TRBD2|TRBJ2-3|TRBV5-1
TGCGCCAGCAGCATAGCGGGAGGTACGGATACGCAGTATTTT
CASSIAGGTDTQYF
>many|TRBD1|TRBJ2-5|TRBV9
TGTGCCAGCAGCGTAGCAGGGGGAAGTGAGACCCAGTACTTC
CASSVAGGSETQYF
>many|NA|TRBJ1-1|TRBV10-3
TGTGCCATCAGTGGGAGGGGGAACACTGAAGCTTTCTTT
CAISGRGNTEAFF
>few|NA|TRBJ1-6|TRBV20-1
TGCAGTGCCCTCAGAGGGACAAGTAATTCACCCCTCCACTTT
CSALRGTSNSPLHF
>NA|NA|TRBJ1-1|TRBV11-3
TGTGCCAGCAGCCCCCGCGGAGGGGAGAACACTGAAGCTTTCTTT
CASSPRGGENTEAFF
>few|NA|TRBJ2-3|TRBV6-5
TGTGCCAGCAGTTACTCGATTGGCACAGATACGCAGTATTTT
CASSYSIGTDTQYF
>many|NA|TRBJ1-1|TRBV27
TGTGCCAGCAGTTTAACGTCGGCAGTTGAAGCTTTCTTT
CASSLTSAVEAFF
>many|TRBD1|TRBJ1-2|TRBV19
TGTGCCAGTAGTATCACCGGGACAGGGATCCATGGCTACACCTTC
CASSITGTGIHGYTF
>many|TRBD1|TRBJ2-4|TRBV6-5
TGTGCCAGCAGTTACACCTCTACCGGGACAGGGAGTGCGGGCAAAAACATTCAGTACTTC
CASSYTSTGTGSAGKNIQYF
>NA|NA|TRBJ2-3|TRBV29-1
TGCAGCGTGTGGGGACAATACCCCACAGATACGCAGTATTTT
CSVWGQYPTDTQYF
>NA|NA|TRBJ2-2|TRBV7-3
TGTGCCAGCAGCTTATTTACAGGGTCATTGAACACCGGGGAGCTGTTTTTT
CASSLFTGSLNTGELFF
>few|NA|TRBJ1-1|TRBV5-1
TGCGCCAGCAGCCCGAGGGTAGAGGGAAGGACTGAAGCTTTCTTT
CASSPRVEGRTEAFF
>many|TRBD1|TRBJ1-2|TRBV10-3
TGTGCCATCAGTGAGCAGGGACAGGGGGCGAACTATGGCTACACCTTC
CAISEQGQGANYGYTF
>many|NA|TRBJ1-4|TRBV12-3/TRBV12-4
TGTGCCAGTACCGACAGGCTCAATGAAAAACTGTTTTTT
CASTDRLNEKLFF
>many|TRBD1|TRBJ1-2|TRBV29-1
TGCAGCGTCCACAGGGGGGCAGGGGCCAACTATGGCTACACCTTC
CSVHRGAGANYGYTF
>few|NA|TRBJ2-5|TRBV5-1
TGCGCCAGCAGCTTCGTACAGGGAGCCCCTGGTGAGACCCAGTACTTC
CASSFVQGAPGETQYF
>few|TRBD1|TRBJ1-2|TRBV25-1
TGTGCCAGCACAGGGGGCAGAGGTGGCTACACCTTC
CASTGGRGGYTF
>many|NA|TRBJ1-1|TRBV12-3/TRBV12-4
TGTGCCAGTGTTCCCGACACCAACACTGAAGCTTTCTTT
CASVPDTNTEAFF
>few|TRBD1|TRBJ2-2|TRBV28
TGTGCCAGCAGTTTGAAGCAGGGGGCGGGCGGGGAGCTGTTTTTT
CASSLKQGAGGELFF
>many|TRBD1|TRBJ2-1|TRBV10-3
TGTGCCATCAGTGAATTTGGACAGGACAATGAGCAGTTCTTC
CAISEFGQDNEQFF